The 10 T cell receptor beta chains presented below share a single source sample, sequenced in a study of post-analysis software for immune sequencing data. No antigens are known for them. The library was made from cDNA and included unique molecular identifiers. TCRdb re-called the PCR reads with MiXCR, one entry per CDR3 protein. The repertoire holds approximately 730,000 distinct CDR3 sequences, with 46% as singletons. Study-level points and caveats: With TRBV5-6, TRBV5-1 and TRBV20-1 included, about five TRBV segments were more frequent in patients than in controls.

Sequencing was carried out using blood. These receptors came from a girl aged 10-17 years with multiple sclerosis.

V gene TRBV5-6 combines with J gene TRBJ2-4, with D unclear. Germline V gene sequence: CDR1 SGHDT, CDR2 YYEEEE. Trimming took off 0 bases at V and 10 bases at J, with 11 bases between the two ends. The CDR3 loop spans 13 amino acids. The CDR3 is CASSLVLNTIQYF. As DNA, the CDR3 is TGTGCCAGCAGCTTGGTTCTGAATACGATTCAGTACTTC. The whole variable domain, filled in from reference TRBV5-6 and TRBJ2-4, reads DAGVTQSPTHLIKTRGQQVTLRCSPKSGHDTVSWYQQALGQGPQFIFQYYEEEERQRGNFPDRFSGHQFPNYSSELNVNALLLGDSALYLCASSLVLNTIQYFGAGTRLSVL.

The chain recombines TRBV20-1 with TRBJ1-1; D gene ambiguous. The germline CDR1 and CDR2 sequences are DFQATT and SNEGSKA (reference sequence). The CDR3 spans 10 residues. The CDR3 loop reads CSAGVTEAFF. The CDR3 region has the DNA TGCAGCGCTGGGGTTACTGAAGCTTTCTTT.

The V call is TRBV5-1, the J call TRBJ2-1; 8 positions match TRBD2. This CDR3 comprises 15 residues. V lost 4 bases to trimming and J lost 8 bases; unmatched junction nucleotides: 11. From germline, CDR1 is SGHRS and CDR2 YFSETQ. The CDR3 bases are TGCGCCAGCAGCCCGATTAGCGGGATGATCGATGAGCAGTTCTTC. It is translated as CASSPISGMIDEQFF.

J is TRBJ2-1 and V is TRBV9; 8 nucleotides match TRBD2. Looked up from germline, CDR1 is SGDLS and CDR2 is YYNGEE. The J segment lost 7 bases and the V segment lost 0 bases, leaving 12 bases of the junction unmatched. The CDR3 runs 17 residues. The CDR3 is CASSVAIGTSSLNEQFF. Written as DNA, the CDR3 is TGTGCCAGCAGCGTAGCGATCGGGACTAGTTCTCTAAATGAGCAGTTCTTC.

This sequence joins TRBV9 and TRBJ2-7, with D maybe TRBD2 (6 bases). Trimming took off 7 bases at V and 7 bases at J, with 24 bases between the two ends. Germline CDR1 is SGDLS and CDR2 is YYNGEE. The CDR3 is 15 residues long. CDR3 coding DNA: TGTGCCAGCGCTAAAGGGGACTTACTCTACAATGAGCAGTACTTC. Its translation is CASAKGDLLYNEQYF.

This clonotype was counted between two and nine times. The V call is TRBV3-1, the J call TRBJ2-4; 8 nucleotides match TRBD1. The end of the DNA fits TRBJ2-7 better, so the J call may be wrong. The CDR3 runs to 15 residues. From germline, CDR1 is LGHDT and CDR2 YNNKEL (reference sequence). The CDR3 loop reads CASSQATGQGREQYF. CDR3 sequence (DNA): TGTGCCAGCAGCCAAGCTACCGGACAGGGCCGCGAGCAGTACTTC.

This chain links TRBV24-1 with TRBJ2-1, with 8 bases lining up with TRBD1. J was trimmed by 2 bases and V by 4 bases; bases with no gene match: 24. The CDR3 runs to 22 residues. Germline loops: CDR1 KGHDR, CDR2 SFDVKD. The CDR3 DNA reads TGTGCCACCAGTGAAGTTCCCAGGGGGCTAACTCGGGGCCTAGGACCCTACAATGAGCAGTTCTTC. Amino acids: CATSEVPRGLTRGLGPYNEQFF.

The rearrangement joins TRBV7-9 to TRBJ2-1; D is undetermined. This CDR3 contains 17 residues. V shed 2 bases and J shed 8 bases, with 22 bases lying between them. Germline V gives CDR1 SEHNR, CDR2 FQNEAQ (reference sequence). CDR3 protein: CASSLKFPRADAHEQFF. The CDR3 bases are TGTGCCAGCAGCTTAAAATTTCCCAGAGCCGACGCCCATGAGCAGTTCTTC.

The chain links TRBV5-6 to TRBJ1-2; D remains ambiguous. CDR1 and CDR2 (germline): SGHDT, YYEEEE. CDR3 length: 15 residues. The germline V and J ends were trimmed by 1 base and 0 bases, with 10 bases remaining between them. Here the CDR3 reads CASSLMITANYGYTF. Written as DNA, the CDR3 is TGTGCCAGCAGCTTGATGATCACCGCTAACTATGGCTACACCTTC. The variable domain in full, completed from reference TRBV5-6 and TRBJ1-2, reads DAGVTQSPTHLIKTRGQQVTLRCSPKSGHDTVSWYQQALGQGPQFIFQYYEEEERQRGNFPDRFSGHQFPNYSSELNVNALLLGDSALYLCASSLMITANYGYTFGSGTRLTVV.

V is TRBV12-3 or TRBV12-4 and J is TRBJ1-2; the match to TRBD1 covers 10 bases. Unmatched junction bases numbered 6, after V lost 5 bases and J lost 3 bases. The CDR3 is 15 residues long. CDR3 DNA: TGTGCCAGCAGTACGACAGGGGGCAGGGACTATGGCTACACCTTC. Translated, it gives CASSTTGGRDYGYTF.